This T cell receptor beta chain was identified in a study of regulatory T cells in long-lasting Graves disease. This clonotype showed up just a few times. CDR1 is GTSNPN, CDR2 SVGIG, per germline (reference sequence). Trimming took 1 base from V and 16 from J, leaving 25 bases between them. This CDR3 contains 15 residues. Time point noted: newly diagnosed GD, antithyroid drugs for less than 3 months. TCR sequences were obtained from RNA taken from PBMCs. Libraries of TCR beta came from iRepertoire HTBI primers plus Arm-PCR of CDR3 regions. TCRdb redid the calling of the multiplex PCR reads with MiXCR, one entry per CDR3 protein. This table holds some 370,000 distinct CDR3 sequences, 12% found once. The data were also submitted as part of a second study, on T cells in Graves' hyperthyroidism and ophthalmopathy.

This TCR derives from a woman aged 18-29 years with Graves disease. The source material was peripheral blood mononuclear cells (PBMCs), sampled at new diagnosis, from a patient treated with antithyroid drugs. J is TRBJ1-4 and V is TRBV30; D gene unclear. The CDR3 DNA follows: TGTGCCTGGAGTGCTGGGAGCCAGGAGGCGCCAAGGAGGTTTTTT. Encoded protein: CAWSAGSQEAPRRFF.